Below, one T cell receptor (beta chain) is given with its context. The data are from a study of cytomegalovirus exposure and HLA in healthy donors. The CDR3 runs 16 residues. V dropped 0 bases and J dropped 0 bases, with 12 bases sitting between them. Germline loops: CDR1 LGHNA, CDR2 YSLEER. Some clones are missing from TCRdb's copy, which holds only in-frame ones; the method was immunoSEQ multiplex PCR. Of approximately 100,000 clones in the sample, roughly 84% are singletons; the top ten hold approximately 5.8%. The donors were members of the validation cohort, which comprised 90 to 150 subjects and was separate from the first cohort of fewer than 700 subjects.

This clonotype was sampled from a man younger than 30 in good health and CMV-seropositive. V usage is TRBV4-3 and J usage is TRBJ2-7; no clear D gene. Sequenced input: PBMCs. CDR3 amino acids: CASSQDPQVSSYEQYF. CDR3 in DNA: TGCGCCAGCAGCCAAGATCCTCAGGTCAGCTCCTACGAGCAGTACTTC.